Detailed here is one T cell receptor beta chain. TCRdb's copy holds only in-frame clones and misses some; the assay was immunoSEQ multiplex PCR. Of 150,000 or so clones in the sample, approximately 85% are singletons; the top ten hold 0.63%. These data are taken from a study of blood T cell repertoires in COVID-19. This sequence was found in a man in his sixties with COVID-19, enrolled during active disease. The material sequenced was peripheral blood.

The CDR3: CASRVGTGGSYEQYF. DNA of the CDR3: TGTGCCAGCAGGGTGGGAACAGGGGGTAGTTACGAGCAGTACTTC. The chain employs TRBV27 and TRBJ2-7, with TRBD1 matching 8 bases. The CDR3 has 15 residues. Germline V gene sequence: CDR1 MNHEY, CDR2 SMNVEV (reference sequence). With V trimmed by 6 bases and J by 4 bases, 11 bases remained unmatched.